The clone carrying this T cell receptor (beta chain) was counted a few times. This sample is drawn from a study of cytomegalovirus exposure and HLA in healthy donors. Both 60 Vbeta primers and 13 Jbeta primers went into the PCR. TCRdb's table, derived via immunoSEQ multiplex PCR, lists solely in-frame clones and lacks some. The table includes more than 85,000 clones, nearly 15% detected once. V was trimmed by 1 base and J by 5 bases, leaving 14 bases between them. Germline loops: CDR1 SNHLY, CDR2 FYNNEI. The CDR3 is 15 residues long. The sequencing sample was made of PBMCs. This clonotype was sampled from a female donor in good health and CMV-seronegative. The chain couples TRBV2 to TRBJ2-5, with unresolved D. CDR3 coding DNA: TGTGCCAGCAGTGAAGTAGCAACCCCGCAGGAGACCCAGTACTTC. This gives the protein CASSEVATPQETQYF.